The rows below give T cell receptor beta chains drawn from one sample of a study of tumor-infiltrating lymphocytes in primary liver carcinoma. Each CDR3 protein gets one entry after TCRdb re-called the multiplex PCR reads with MiXCR. The table lists about 320,000 distinct CDR3 sequences, roughly three fifths of them singletons. Input material: peripheral blood. The receptors were sampled from a woman aged 30 to 39 with primary liver carcinoma and hepatitis B virus infection. CDR3s include the opening cysteine and the closing phenylalanine or tryptophan. Fields, in order: D gene, J gene, V gene, clone size, CDR3 protein, CDR3 DNA. D genes are given only for firm matches. The size field is filled for only some rows; it gives once, few, many or a size class.

>-|TRBJ1-1|TRBV29-1|-
CSVNENTKAFF
TGCAGCGTTAACGAGAACACTAAAGCTTTCTTT
>-|TRBJ2-1|TRBV12-3/TRBV12-4|many
CASSSPYEQFF
TGTGCCAGCAGTTCCCCTTATGAGCAGTTCTTC
>TRBD1|TRBJ1-2|TRBV28|-
CANGQAVNYGYTF
TGTGCCAACGGACAGGCTGTTAACTATGGCTACACCTTC
>-|TRBJ2-2|TRBV28|few
CASTTPSGATGELFF
TGTGCCAGCACCACTCCGTCGGGGGCTACCGGGGAGCTGTTTTTT
>-|TRBJ1-5|TRBV6-1|many
CASRAEPLSNQPQHF
TGTGCCAGCAGAGCTGAACCGCTTAGCAATCAGCCCCAGCATTTT
>-|TRBJ2-2|TRBV12-3/TRBV12-4|-
CASSFGLATSTGELFF
TGTGCAAGCAGTTTCGGGCTAGCCACGAGCACCGGGGAGCTGTTTTTT
>TRBD2|TRBJ2-2|TRBV6-2/TRBV6-3|-
CASTKRGTSGRARTGELFF
TGTGCCAGCACCAAACGAGGGACTAGCGGGAGGGCCAGAACCGGGGAGCTGTTTTTT
>-|TRBJ2-1|TRBV5-6|-
CASSLGWPPRYNEQLF
TGTGCCAGCAGCCTTGGCTGGCCCCCACGGTACAATGAGCAGCTCTTC
>-|TRBJ2-7|TRBV4-1|many
CASSLDSAYEQYF
TGCGCCAGCAGCCTAGACAGCGCCTACGAGCAGTACTTC
>-|TRBJ2-5|TRBV5-1|few
CASSLGAGPETQYF
TGCGCCAGCAGCTTGGGTGCAGGGCCAGAGACCCAGTACTTC
>TRBD1|TRBJ1-3|TRBV12-3/TRBV12-4|few
CASSPRAGGTGNTIYF
TGTGCCAGCAGTCCAAGGGCAGGGGGTACTGGAAACACCATATATTTT
>TRBD1|TRBJ2-7|TRBV4-3|few
CASGQGAGEQYF
TGCGCCAGCGGACAGGGGGCGGGAGAGCAGTACTTC
>-|TRBJ2-5|TRBV11-3|-
CASSSTTVGETQYF
TGTGCGAGCAGCTCAACTACGGTGGGGGAGACCCAGTACTTC
>-|TRBJ2-1|TRBV5-5|-
CASSRVADSYNEQFF
TGTGCCAGCAGTCGTGTAGCGGACTCCTACAATGAGCAGTTCTTC
>-|TRBJ2-7|TRBV13|-
CASSLGLIYEQYF
TGTGCCAGCAGCTTAGGGCTCATCTACGAGCAGTACTTC
>-|TRBJ1-2|TRBV5-4|-
CATTRSGADWGYAF
TGTGCCACCACAAGGTCCGGGGCGGATTGGGGCTACGCCTTC
>-|TRBJ2-7|TRBV11-1|-
CASSAIRDISYEQYF
TGTGCCAGCAGCGCCATCCGTGACATTTCCTACGAGCAGTACTTC
>-|TRBJ1-1|TRBV5-6|-
CTSSLVDMMNTEAFF
TGTACCAGCAGCTTGGTGGACATGATGAACACTGAAGCTTTCTTT